This T cell receptor (beta chain) was profiled in a study of shared clonotypes between healthy human individuals. Study-level information: Researchers drew samples from a couple of women and a few men aged 18 to 49.

Findings and caveats of the study: Clonotypes shared by all four sorted-subset donors had higher generation probabilities than non-shared clonotypes.

With respect to this clone: The antigen remains unidentified.

In the authors' workflow: Filtering differed, since immunoSEQ gave only junction sequences and no quality scores. The method was immunoSEQ multiplex PCR; TCRdb's version includes in-frame clones alone and lacks a portion of them. The D gene and trimming were derived from the DNA, and the V and J assignments and clone size from that table. The sample comprises around 1,900,000 clones, just under 95% of which are singletons, and more than 1.5% rests with the top ten. Naive CD8 cells lacked CD45RO and underwent positive selection for CCR7, leaving out terminally differentiated effector memory CD45RA+ cells. The germline V gene encodes CDR1 LNHDA and CDR2 SQIVND (reference sequence). There are 18 residues in the CDR3. J was trimmed by 3 bases and V by 8 bases; bases with no gene match: 19.

Sequencing was performed on naive CD8+ T cells from PBMCs. This rearrangement joins TRBV19 to TRBJ1-1; 9 bases are shared with TRBD1. This clonotype was obtained from a man aged 18 to 29 in good health. Some clones in this sample may be carry-over from other donors' samples. The CDR3 DNA is TGTGCCAGTCGCCCGACAGGGGGGACAATCTTTGGGGACACTGAAGCTTTCTTT. This translates into CASRPTGGTIFGDTEAFF.